Below, 29 T cell receptor beta chains from the same sample are listed, as sequenced in a study of control samples from healthy donors and cancer patients. Profiling relied on immunoSEQ multiplex PCR, and the TCRdb table lists in-frame clones only, not all of them. The table has 130,000 to 150,000 clones, approximately 91% seen once. Sequences were obtained from blood. All receptors derive from a man aged 30 to 39 in good health.

This chain uses TRBV5-8 with TRBJ1-1; perhaps TRBD1 as D (5 bases). The V end lost 1 base, the J end lost 11 bases, and 15 bases lay between the germline ends. The CDR3 covers 13 residues. Germline V gives CDR1 SGHTS, CDR2 YDEGEE. The CDR3, as DNA: TGTGCCAGCAGCTTGCTAGGGGCGTCAGGCGCTTTCTTT. It specifies CASSLLGASGAFF. The variable domain in full, with the rest retrieved from reference TRBV5-8 and TRBJ1-1, is EAGVTQSPTHLIKTRGQQATLRCSPISGHTSVYWYQQALGLGLQFLLWYDEGEERNRGNFPPRFSGRQFPNYSSELNVNALELEDSALYLCASSLLGASGAFFGQGTRLTVV.

The chain recombines TRBV30 with TRBJ1-2, with 10 bases fitting TRBD1. Per germline, CDR1 GTSNPN and CDR2 SVGIG (reference sequence). V dropped 4 bases and J dropped 4; count of bases not matched to a gene: 12. CDR3 size: 16 residues. The CDR3 spells CAWTEPPGQGSYGYTF. The DNA of the CDR3 is TGTGCCTGGACTGAACCTCCGGGACAGGGGAGCTATGGCTACACCTTC.

This chain uses TRBV7-2 with TRBJ1-1, with D maybe TRBD1 (5 bases). The ends were cut back, 1 base at V and 4 bases at J, with 10 bases in the middle. The CDR3 sequence is 14 residues long. CDR1 and CDR2 from the germline V gene are SGHTA and FQGNSA. Here the CDR3 reads CASSLVGGGTEAFF. CDR3 sequence (DNA): TGTGCCAGCAGCTTAGTTGGGGGGGGCACTGAAGCTTTCTTT.

This sequence joins TRBV23-1 and TRBJ2-6, with 7 bases identical to TRBD1. Being an ORF, TRBV23-1 has a function that is uncertain. Germline trimming cut 6 bases from V and 1 base from J; bases unmatched to any gene: 3. The CDR3 is 15 residues long. CDR3 loop: CASRPDRSGANVLTF. The CDR3 DNA follows: TGCGCCAGCAGACCGGACAGGTCTGGGGCCAACGTCCTGACTTTC.

The gene calls are TRBV7-3 and TRBJ2-2; 12 bases are a match to TRBD2. CDR1 and CDR2 (germline): SGHTA, FQGTGA. V dropped 0 bases and J dropped 4; count of bases not matched to a gene: 9. This CDR3 is 19 amino acids long. Written as DNA, the CDR3 is TGTGCCAGCAGCTTAACCGGCCTAGCGGGGGGGCAGAGCACCGGGGAGCTGTTTTTT. Amino acids: CASSLTGLAGGQSTGELFF.

The rearrangement links TRBV10-1 to TRBJ1-3; no definite D call. The CDR3 totals 16 residues. Trimming took 2 bases from V and 0 from J, leaving 11 bases between them. Germline CDR1 and CDR2: WNHNN and SYGVQD (reference sequence). The CDR3 sequence: CASSEAWAHSGNTIYF. CDR3 nucleotide sequence: TGCGCCAGCAGTGAGGCGTGGGCCCACTCTGGAAACACCATATATTTT.

The genes are TRBV27 and TRBJ2-3; D possibly corresponds to TRBD2 (5 bases). Per the germline V gene, CDR1 is MNHEY and CDR2 is SMNVEV (reference sequence). This CDR3 has 15 amino acids. V was pared by 2 bases and J by 1 base, with 10 bases between. For the CDR3, the DNA is TGTGCCAGCAGTTTAGAGGGAATCGGCACAGATACGCAGTATTTT. Its protein is CASSLEGIGTDTQYF.

V and J are TRBV5-1 and TRBJ1-6, with 8 bases fitting TRBD1. The CDR3 loop spans 16 amino acids. Germline V gene sequence: CDR1 SGHRS, CDR2 YFSETQ. V was clipped by 3 bases and J by 5 bases; unmatched bases: 7. The CDR3 nucleotides are TGCGCCAGCAGCTGGTACGGACAGGGTAATAATTCACCCCTCCACTTT. It codes for CASSWYGQGNNSPLHF.

The chain combines TRBV27 with TRBJ1-5; perhaps TRBD1 as D (5 bases). CDR3 length: 14 amino acids. V was shortened by 5 bases and J by 4 bases, with 12 bases between the two germline ends. The germline CDR1 and CDR2 sequences are MNHEY and SMNVEV (reference sequence). The CDR3 DNA is TGTGCCAGCAGTCCCGGGACGGGGAATCAGCCCCAGCATTTT. Protein sequence: CASSPGTGNQPQHF.

The chain recombines TRBV30 with TRBJ2-7, with TRBD1 matching over 9 bases. CDR3 length: 14 amino acids. Germline V gene lookup returns CDR1 GTSNPN and CDR2 SVGIG (reference sequence). J gave up 11 bases and V 4 bases, and 15 bases lay outside the gene matches. CDR3: CAWTSGQGRGVKYF. The CDR3 nucleotides are TGTGCCTGGACCTCGGGACAGGGACGAGGCGTCAAGTACTTC. Filled out from reference TRBV30 and TRBJ2-7, the complete variable domain reads SQTIHQWPATLVQPVGSPLSLECTVEGTSNPNLYWYRQAAGRGLQLLFYSVGIGQISSEVPQNLSASRPQDRQFILSSKKLLLSDSGFYLCAWTSGQGRGVKYFGPGTRLTVT.

CDR3 residues: CATSEGQVGLFGTEAFF. The CDR3 DNA sequence: TGTGCCACCAGTGAGGGACAGGTCGGCCTTTTTGGCACTGAAGCTTTCTTT. The chain is built from TRBV24-1 and TRBJ1-1; 8 bases map to TRBD1. Trimming removed 4 bases from V and 4 bases from J; junction bases left unmatched: 13. Germline V gene sequence: CDR1 KGHDR, CDR2 SFDVKD. This CDR3 contains 17 residues.

The genes are TRBV9 and TRBJ2-2, with 9 bases aligning to TRBD2. CDR1 is SGDLS and CDR2 is YYNGEE in the germline V gene. J gave up 6 bases and V 3 bases, and 15 bases lay outside the gene matches. CDR3 length equals 18 residues. The CDR3 nucleotides are TGTGCCAGCAGCGCCCCACGAGGAGTAGCGGGGGAGCCCGGGGAGCTGTTTTTT. Amino acid sequence: CASSAPRGVAGEPGELFF.

This clone was seen more than once but under ten times. V gene TRBV5-4 combines with J gene TRBJ2-3, with 11 bases lining up with TRBD1. This CDR3 comprises 14 residues. Germline V gives CDR1 SGHNT, CDR2 YYREEE (reference sequence). V shed 3 bases and J 4 bases; nucleotides not matched to a gene: 1. The CDR3 loop reads CASSSGQGADTQYF. The CDR3 DNA is TGTGCCAGCAGCTCGGGACAGGGGGCAGATACGCAGTATTTT.

DNA of the CDR3: TGTGCCAGCAGCCCGAACAGGGGGAGAAACTATGGCTACACCTTC. This codes for CASSPNRGRNYGYTF. The chain carries TRBV7-8 and TRBJ1-2; 8 bases line up with TRBD1. J gave up 2 bases and V 5 bases, and 7 bases lay outside the gene matches. Germline V gene lookup returns CDR1 SGHVS and CDR2 FQNEAQ. This CDR3 contains 15 residues. Full variable domain (missing parts from reference TRBV7-8 and TRBJ1-2): GAGVSQSPRYKVAKRGQDVALRCDPISGHVSLFWYQQALGQGPEFLTYFQNEAQLDKSGLPSDRFFAERPEGSVSTLKIQRTQQEDSAVYLCASSPNRGRNYGYTFGSGTRLTVV.

This clone was detected only once. The rearrangement links TRBV6-5 to TRBJ1-4, with D uncertain. Germline loops: CDR1 MNHEY, CDR2 SVGAGI. This CDR3 comprises 13 residues. The germline V and J ends were trimmed by 7 bases and 5 bases, with 11 bases remaining between them. The CDR3 DNA reads TGTGCCAGCAAAGAGGGAGGGAATGAAAAACTGTTTTTT. Translated, it gives CASKEGGNEKLFF.

This chain connects TRBV28 to TRBJ1-6, with D uncertain. The length of the CDR3 is 12 residues. Germline assignment: CDR1 MDHEN and CDR2 SYDVKM. V dropped 5 bases and J dropped 9 bases, with 8 bases sitting between them. DNA for the CDR3: TGTGCCAGCAGTATATATGGTTCACCCCTCCACTTT. Its protein product is CASSIYGSPLHF.

The chain has TRBV5-4 and TRBJ2-3; TRBD2 agrees at 10 bases. Germline values: CDR1 SGHNT, CDR2 YYREEE (reference sequence). Trimming took 2 bases from V and 1 from J; bases not matched to a gene: 1. The CDR3 spans 15 residues. The CDR3: CASSLTSGGTDTQYF. CDR3 nucleotide sequence: TGTGCCAGCAGCTTAACTAGCGGGGGCACAGATACGCAGTATTTT.

The chain uses TRBV20-1 and TRBJ1-6; no clear D. The CDR3 runs to 16 residues. Germline V CDR1 and CDR2: DFQATT, SNEGSKA (reference sequence). The germline V and J ends were trimmed by 3 bases and 0 bases, with 12 bases remaining between them. This chain's CDR3 is CSASDYGSSYNSPLHF. CDR3 bases: TGCAGTGCTAGTGATTATGGGAGCTCCTATAATTCACCCCTCCACTTT.

V is TRBV11-2 and J is TRBJ2-3; 7 nucleotides line up with TRBD2. This CDR3 is 13 amino acids long. V shed 6 bases and J 4 bases; nucleotides not matched to a gene: 4. Germline V gives CDR1 SGHAT, CDR2 FQNNGV. The CDR3 region has the DNA TGTGCCAGCAGAGGCGGGAGTCCAGATACGCAGTATTTT. Translating it yields CASRGGSPDTQYF.

The V gene is TRBV9, the J gene TRBJ2-3; D uncertain. Germline CDR1 SGDLS, CDR2 YYNGEE. The V and J ends lost 3 bases and 0 bases respectively, with 8 bases between them. This CDR3 contains 14 residues. Written as DNA, the CDR3 is TGTGCCAGCAGCGCCGTGAAAAGCACAGATACGCAGTATTTT. Amino acid sequence: CASSAVKSTDTQYF.

This chain joins TRBV30 and TRBJ1-2, with TRBD1 as a possible D gene (5 bases). CDR1 GTSNPN and CDR2 SVGIG come from the germline V gene (reference sequence). V lost 0 bases and J lost 8, with 16 bases in between. There are 14 residues in the CDR3. CDR3 amino acids: CAWSVRAGSGGYTF. The CDR3 DNA reads TGTGCCTGGAGTGTAAGAGCAGGGTCGGGCGGCTACACCTTC.

The chain uses TRBV5-4 and TRBJ1-1; D not resolved. Germline V gene lookup returns CDR1 SGHNT and CDR2 YYREEE (reference sequence). The CDR3 has 14 residues. Trimming took 1 base from V and 1 from J, leaving 8 bases between them. The CDR3 DNA sequence: TGTGCCAGCAGCTTGTCTTCAACGAACACTGAAGCTTTCTTT. Its protein is CASSLSSTNTEAFF.

The CDR3 DNA reads as TGTGCTAGTGGTTTGTCTTTCGGCTCCCTCTCCTACGAGCAGTACTTC. Protein product: CASGLSFGSLSYEQYF. The chain is built from TRBV12-5 and TRBJ2-7; D ambiguous. CDR3 length: 16 residues. CDR1 and CDR2 (germline): LGHNT, FRNRAP. V lost 2 bases and J lost 0, with 14 bases in between.

The rearrangement joins TRBV9 to TRBJ1-6; 9 bases agree with TRBD1. The CDR3 sequence is 16 residues long. The V and J ends lost 4 bases and 10 bases, in that order; junction bases with no gene match: 12. The germline CDR1 and CDR2 sequences are SGDLS and YYNGEE. The CDR3 reads CASSTHSGTGSSPLHF. The CDR3 nucleotides read TGTGCCAGCAGCACTCACTCCGGGACAGGGTCCTCACCCCTCCACTTT.

The rearrangement uses TRBV4-1 and TRBJ1-5; no clear D gene. V was shortened by 2 bases and J by 6 bases, with 17 bases between the two germline ends. This CDR3 has 16 amino acids. From germline, CDR1 is MGHRA and CDR2 YSYEKL. CDR3 protein: CASSQQPGVMGQPQHF. Here the CDR3 DNA reads TGCGCCAGCAGCCAACAGCCCGGGGTAATGGGTCAGCCCCAGCATTTT.

The chain joins TRBV2 to TRBJ2-1; D not resolved. The V end lost 2 bases, the J end lost 13 bases, and 9 bases lay between the germline ends. The length of the CDR3 is 11 residues. The germline CDR1 and CDR2 sequences are SNHLY and FYNNEI. The CDR3 DNA is TGTGCCAGCAGTGAAAGATTAGTCCAGTTCTTC. It specifies CASSERLVQFF.

J is TRBJ1-2 and V is TRBV2, with D possibly TRBD1 on 5 matching bases. This CDR3 has 11 amino acids. The V end was cut by 1 base, the J end by 10 bases, with 7 bases between. Germline V gene sequence: CDR1 SNHLY, CDR2 FYNNEI. The CDR3 region is CASSEGGAYTF. CDR3 DNA sequence: TGTGCCAGCAGTGAAGGCGGGGCCTACACCTTC.

As concerns this clone: The sample holds other DNA sequences that translate to the same CDR3. The V gene is TRBV24-1, the J gene TRBJ1-2; D unresolved. Trimming cost V 1 base and J 8 bases, with 4 bases left between them. CDR1 is KGHDR and CDR2 is SFDVKD in the germline V gene. The CDR3 has 11 residues. This CDR3 reads CATSDFRGYTF. In DNA form, the CDR3 reads TGTGCCACCAGTGATTTTAGGGGCTACACCTTC.

The chain carries TRBV28 and TRBJ1-1; D is perhaps TRBD1 (5 bases). The CDR3 consists of 14 residues. V shed 2 bases and J shed 4 bases, with 11 bases lying between them. CDR1 MDHEN and CDR2 SYDVKM come from the germline V gene. The CDR3 region is CASSLGGSVTEAFF. Written as DNA, the CDR3 is TGTGCCAGCAGTTTAGGGGGATCCGTCACTGAAGCTTTCTTT.